The clone carrying this TCR beta chain was seen a handful of times. Its specificity is unknown. The record originates from a study of T-cell memory formation after mild COVID-19. Overall study results and limits: Cross-reactive memory apparently joined, as some responding clones appeared in pre-infection memory. A balance of CD4 and CD8 characterized clones contracting day 15 to 85, whereas later expanders leaned CD4+. CD4+ contracting clones were mainly CM and EM; CD8+ ones, EMRA.

CDR3 length: 14 residues. V dropped 4 bases and J dropped 1 base, with 14 bases sitting between them. Germline CDR1 is DFQATT and CDR2 is SNEGSKA (reference sequence). From 5'RACE with constant-segment primers came TCR alpha and TCR beta cDNA libraries that carried sample barcodes and UMIs. TCRdb re-called the 5' RACE reads through MiXCR, storing one row per CDR3 protein. The sample shows 550,000 to 700,000 distinct CDR3 sequences, more than 15% of them seen only once. V and J are TRBV20-1 and TRBJ2-7, with no clear D. The TCR comes from an adult woman who had mild COVID-19 (a few samples of this study predate the infection). Cell type and time point are not known. Sequencing was performed on PBMCs or a T cell subset sorted from them (not recorded which). This CDR3 is CSAKKRTGSYEQYF. In DNA form, the CDR3 reads TGCAGTGCTAAAAAACGAACTGGATCCTACGAGCAGTACTTC.